This TCR beta chain was identified during a study of blood T cell repertoires in COVID-19. The overall study: PBMCs, B-cell-depleted T cells, or T cells provided the cDNA or gDNA that made up the material.

Per the original methods: How many nucleated cells were present was estimated from reference gene primer amplification. Clones were sequenced by immunoSEQ multiplex PCR, and TCRdb holds only the in-frame ones, with some missing. Clone size and V and J calls were adopted from that table, with D and trimming inferred from the DNA. Altogether about 43,000 clones are present, approximately 90% being singletons, with the ten largest covering just under 8.5%. V lost 9 bases, J lost 5 bases, and 11 bases lay in between. CDR1 is SEHNR and CDR2 is FQNEAQ in the germline V gene (reference sequence). This CDR3 is 11 amino acids long.

This sequence was found in a man aged 60 to 75 with active COVID-19. The sequencing input was peripheral blood. V gene TRBV7-9 combines with J gene TRBJ2-7; maybe TRBD1 (6 bases). Written as DNA, the CDR3 is TGTGCCAGTGAACAGGGAAACGAGCAGTACTTC. Translation: CASEQGNEQYF.